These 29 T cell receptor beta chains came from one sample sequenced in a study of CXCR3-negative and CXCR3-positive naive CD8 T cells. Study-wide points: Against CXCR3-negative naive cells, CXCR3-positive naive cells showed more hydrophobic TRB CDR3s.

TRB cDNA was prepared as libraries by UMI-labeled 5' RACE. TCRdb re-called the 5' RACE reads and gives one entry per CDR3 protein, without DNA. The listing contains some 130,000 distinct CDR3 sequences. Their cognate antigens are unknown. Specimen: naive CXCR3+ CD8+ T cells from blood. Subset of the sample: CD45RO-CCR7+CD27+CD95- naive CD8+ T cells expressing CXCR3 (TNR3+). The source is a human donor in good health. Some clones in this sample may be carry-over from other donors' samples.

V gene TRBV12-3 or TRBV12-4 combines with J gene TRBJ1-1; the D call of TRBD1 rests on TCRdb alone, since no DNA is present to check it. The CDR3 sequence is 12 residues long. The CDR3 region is CASSLSGDEAFF.

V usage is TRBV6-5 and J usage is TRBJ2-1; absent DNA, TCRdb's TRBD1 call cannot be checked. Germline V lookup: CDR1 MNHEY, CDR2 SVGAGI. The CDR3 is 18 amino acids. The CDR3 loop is CASSYGTGFRFGDNEQFF.

CDR3 in amino acids: CASGLPHSYEQYF. The V call is TRBV7-6, the J call TRBJ2-7. The CDR3 runs 13 residues. CDR1 and CDR2 from the germline V gene are SGHVS and FNYEAQ.

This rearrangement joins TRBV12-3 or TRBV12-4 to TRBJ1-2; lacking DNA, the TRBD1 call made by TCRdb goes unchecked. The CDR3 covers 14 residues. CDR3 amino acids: CASSLVGQGDGYTF.

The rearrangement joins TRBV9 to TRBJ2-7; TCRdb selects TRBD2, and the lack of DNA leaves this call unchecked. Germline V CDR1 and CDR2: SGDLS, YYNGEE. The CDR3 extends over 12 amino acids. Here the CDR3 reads CAAQAELYEQYF.

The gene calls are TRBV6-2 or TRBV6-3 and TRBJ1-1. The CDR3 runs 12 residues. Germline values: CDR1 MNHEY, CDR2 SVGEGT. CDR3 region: CASRRMNTEAFF.

CDR3 loop: CASSGYDTMNTEAFF. The chain links TRBV5-1 to TRBJ1-1. Germline values: CDR1 SGHRS, CDR2 YFSETQ. The CDR3 consists of 15 residues.

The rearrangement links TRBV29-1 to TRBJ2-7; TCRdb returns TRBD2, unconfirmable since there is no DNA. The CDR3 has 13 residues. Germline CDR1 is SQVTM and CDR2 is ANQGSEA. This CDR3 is CSHGAPPGHEQYF.

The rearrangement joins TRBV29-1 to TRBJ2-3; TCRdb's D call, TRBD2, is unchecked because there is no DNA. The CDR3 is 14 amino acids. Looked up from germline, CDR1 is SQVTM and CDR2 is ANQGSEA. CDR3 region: CSAIGPWGADTRYF.

CDR3 region: CSAEKQETQYF. The genes are TRBV20-1 and TRBJ2-5. In germline, CDR1 is DFQATT, CDR2 SNEGSKA (reference sequence). This CDR3 is built from 11 residues.

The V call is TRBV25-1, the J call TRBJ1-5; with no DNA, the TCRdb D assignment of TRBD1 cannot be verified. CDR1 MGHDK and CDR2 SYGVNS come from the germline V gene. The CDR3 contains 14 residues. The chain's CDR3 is CASSVLGAGQPQHF.

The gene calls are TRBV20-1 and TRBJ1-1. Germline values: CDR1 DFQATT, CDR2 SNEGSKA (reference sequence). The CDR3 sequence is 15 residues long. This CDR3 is CSARESYREDTEAFF.

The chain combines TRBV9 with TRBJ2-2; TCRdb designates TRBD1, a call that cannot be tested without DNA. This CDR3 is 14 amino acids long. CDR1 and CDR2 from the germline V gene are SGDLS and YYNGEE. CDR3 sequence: CANSQGLNTGELFF.

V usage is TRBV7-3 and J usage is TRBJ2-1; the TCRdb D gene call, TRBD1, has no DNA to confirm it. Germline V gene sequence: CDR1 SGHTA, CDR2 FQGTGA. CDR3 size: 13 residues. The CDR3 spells CASSYLSGDEQFF.

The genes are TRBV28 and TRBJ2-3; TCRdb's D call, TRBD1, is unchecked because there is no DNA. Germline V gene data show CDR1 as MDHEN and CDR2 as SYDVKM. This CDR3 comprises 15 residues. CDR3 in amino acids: CASSPIAAPTDTQYF.

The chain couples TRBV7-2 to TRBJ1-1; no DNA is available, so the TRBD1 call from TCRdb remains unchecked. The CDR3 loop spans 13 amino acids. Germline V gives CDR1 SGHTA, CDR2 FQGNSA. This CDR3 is CASSLMGGAEAFF.

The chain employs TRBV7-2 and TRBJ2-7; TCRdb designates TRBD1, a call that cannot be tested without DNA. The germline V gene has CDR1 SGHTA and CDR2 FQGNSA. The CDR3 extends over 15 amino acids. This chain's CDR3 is CASSFYLGAAYEQYF.

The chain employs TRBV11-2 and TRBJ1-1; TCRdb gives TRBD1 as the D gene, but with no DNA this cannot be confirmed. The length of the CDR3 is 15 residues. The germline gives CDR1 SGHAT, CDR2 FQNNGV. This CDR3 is CASSLQQGMNTEAFF.

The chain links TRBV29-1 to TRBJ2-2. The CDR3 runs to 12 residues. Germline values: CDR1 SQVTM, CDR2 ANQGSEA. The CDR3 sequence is CSVSENTGELFF.

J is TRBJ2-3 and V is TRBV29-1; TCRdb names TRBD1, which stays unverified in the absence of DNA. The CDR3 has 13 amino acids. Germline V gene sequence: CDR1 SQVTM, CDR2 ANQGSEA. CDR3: CSVDTGTSDTQYF.

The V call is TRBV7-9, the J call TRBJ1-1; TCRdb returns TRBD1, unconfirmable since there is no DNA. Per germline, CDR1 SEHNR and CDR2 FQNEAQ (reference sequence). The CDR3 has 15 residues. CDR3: CASSVTQGTNTEAFF.

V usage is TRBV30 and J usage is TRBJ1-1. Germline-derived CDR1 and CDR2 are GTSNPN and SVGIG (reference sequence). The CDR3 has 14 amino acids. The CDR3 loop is CAWSASVGNTEAFF.

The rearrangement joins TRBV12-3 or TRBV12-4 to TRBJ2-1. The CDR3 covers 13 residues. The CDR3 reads CASSAGLYNEQFF.

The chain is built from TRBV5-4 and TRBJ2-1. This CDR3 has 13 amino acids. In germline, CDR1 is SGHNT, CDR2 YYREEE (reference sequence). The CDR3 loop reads CASSWGTSTEQFF. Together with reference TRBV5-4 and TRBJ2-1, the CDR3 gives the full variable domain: ETGVTQSPTHLIKTRGQQVTLRCSSQSGHNTVSWYQQALGQGPQFIFQYYREEENGRGNFPPRFSGLQFPNYSSELNVNALELDDSALYLCASSWGTSTEQFFGPGTRLTVL.

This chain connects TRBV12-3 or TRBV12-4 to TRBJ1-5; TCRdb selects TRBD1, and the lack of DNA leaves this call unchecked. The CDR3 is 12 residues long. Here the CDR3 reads CASSPLGQPQHF.

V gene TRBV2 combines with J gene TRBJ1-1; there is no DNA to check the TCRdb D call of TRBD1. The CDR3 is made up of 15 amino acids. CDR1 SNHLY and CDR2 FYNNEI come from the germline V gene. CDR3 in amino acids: CASRASPGGFTEAFF.

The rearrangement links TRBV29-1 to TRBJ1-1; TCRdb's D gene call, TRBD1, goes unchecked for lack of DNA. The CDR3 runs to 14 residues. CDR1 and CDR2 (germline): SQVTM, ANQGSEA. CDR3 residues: CSVEGRQGNTEAFF.

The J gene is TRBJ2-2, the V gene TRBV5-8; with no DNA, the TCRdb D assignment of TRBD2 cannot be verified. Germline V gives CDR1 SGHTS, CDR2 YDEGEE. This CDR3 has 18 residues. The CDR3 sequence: CASSVLLASRGNTGELFF.

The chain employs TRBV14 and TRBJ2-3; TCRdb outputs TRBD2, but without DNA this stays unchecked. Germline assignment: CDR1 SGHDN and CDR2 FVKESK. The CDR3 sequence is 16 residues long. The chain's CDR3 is CASSPWTSGSTDTQYF.